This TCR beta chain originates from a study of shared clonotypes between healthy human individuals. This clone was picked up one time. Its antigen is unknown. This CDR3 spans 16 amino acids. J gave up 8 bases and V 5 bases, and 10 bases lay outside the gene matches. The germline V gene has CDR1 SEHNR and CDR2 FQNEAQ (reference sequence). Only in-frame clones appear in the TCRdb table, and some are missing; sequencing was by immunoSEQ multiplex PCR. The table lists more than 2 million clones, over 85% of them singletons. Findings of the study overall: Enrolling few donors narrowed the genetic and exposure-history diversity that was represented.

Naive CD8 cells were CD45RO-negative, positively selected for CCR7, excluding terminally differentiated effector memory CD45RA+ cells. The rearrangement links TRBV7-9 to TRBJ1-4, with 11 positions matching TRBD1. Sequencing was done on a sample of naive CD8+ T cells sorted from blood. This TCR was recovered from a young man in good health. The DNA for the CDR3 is TGTGCCAGCAGCCGGACACCGGGACAGGGGGAAGAAAAACTGTTTTTT. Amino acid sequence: CASSRTPGQGEEKLFF.